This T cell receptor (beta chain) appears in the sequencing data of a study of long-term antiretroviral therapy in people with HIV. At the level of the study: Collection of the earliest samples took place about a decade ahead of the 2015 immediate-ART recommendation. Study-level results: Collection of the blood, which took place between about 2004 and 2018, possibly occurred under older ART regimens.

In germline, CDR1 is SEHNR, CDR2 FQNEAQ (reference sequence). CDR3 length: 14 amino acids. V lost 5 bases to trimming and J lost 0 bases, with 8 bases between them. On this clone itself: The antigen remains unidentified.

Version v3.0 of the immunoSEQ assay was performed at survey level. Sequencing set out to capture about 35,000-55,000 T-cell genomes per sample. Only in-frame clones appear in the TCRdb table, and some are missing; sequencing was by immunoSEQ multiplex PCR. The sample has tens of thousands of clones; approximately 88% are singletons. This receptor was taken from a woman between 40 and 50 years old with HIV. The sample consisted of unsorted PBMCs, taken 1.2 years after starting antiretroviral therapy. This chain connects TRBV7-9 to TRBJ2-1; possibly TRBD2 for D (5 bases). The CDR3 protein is CASSPGSSYNEQFF. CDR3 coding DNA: TGTGCCAGCAGCCCGGGGAGCTCCTACAATGAGCAGTTCTTC.